These T cell receptor beta chains were read from a single sample in a study of blood T cell repertoires in COVID-19. Libraries were prepared by immunoSEQ multiplex PCR; TCRdb keeps only in-frame clonotypes and omits some of them. The repertoire holds 140,000 or so clones, with about nine tenths as singletons. The sequenced material came from peripheral blood. Receptor source: a human donor in a cohort sampled during active COVID-19. Both conserved end residues are part of each CDR3. D genes are given only for firm matches. Only some rows state a clone size, as once, few, many or a class for expanded clones.

CDR3 DNA,CDR3 protein,clone size,V gene,D gene,J gene
TGTGCCAGCAGTTTAAACACAGCGAACACTGAAGCTTTCTTT,CASSLNTANTEAFF,-,TRBV6-6,-,TRBJ1-1
TGTGCCAGCAGCTTAGGTCCTAGTAGTGAGCAGTTCTTC,CASSLGPSSEQFF,once,TRBV7-2,-,TRBJ2-1
TGTGCCAGCAGCGTAGCCCAGGGGACAGGGTATGGCTACACCTTC,CASSVAQGTGYGYTF,-,TRBV9,TRBD1,TRBJ1-2
TGTGCCAGCAGCCAGTCGGCTAGCGAGGCCGGGGAGCTGTTTTTT,CASSQSASEAGELFF,-,TRBV7-9,-,TRBJ2-2
TGCGCCAGCAGCTTGGGACAGGTACCTGAAGCTTTCTTT,CASSLGQVPEAFF,-,TRBV5-1,-,TRBJ1-1
TGTGCCACCAGCAGAGATCTGAGCGACAGGGCTTCGAATGAGCAGTTCTTC,CATSRDLSDRASNEQFF,-,TRBV15,TRBD1,TRBJ2-1
TGTGCCTGGAGGAGAGGCAATCAGCCCCAGCATTTT,CAWRRGNQPQHF,few,TRBV30,-,TRBJ1-5
TGCAGCGTTGAAGCACGACAGGACAGCTCCTACGAGCAGTACTTC,CSVEARQDSSYEQYF,-,TRBV29-1,-,TRBJ2-7
TGTGCCAGTAGTAAACAGATGAACACTGAAGCTTTCTTT,CASSKQMNTEAFF,-,TRBV19,-,TRBJ1-1
TGTGCCAGCAGCCCCAACGGGTTCGGGGACTATGGCTACACCTTC,CASSPNGFGDYGYTF,-,TRBV5-4,-,TRBJ1-2
TGTGCCAGCAGCTTAAAGGGGAGGGACATTCAGTACTTC,CASSLKGRDIQYF,-,TRBV7-6,TRBD2,TRBJ2-4
TGTGCCAGCAGCCAGGGTGGGCTAAGTCCCCAGCATTTT,CASSQGGLSPQHF,-,TRBV2,-,TRBJ1-5
TGTGCCAGCAGCCCCGGGACTAGTCCTAGCACAGATACGCAGTATTTT,CASSPGTSPSTDTQYF,-,TRBV7-3,TRBD2,TRBJ2-3
TGTGCCTGGAGTGTACGGGTGAACACTGAAGCTTTCTTT,CAWSVRVNTEAFF,-,TRBV30,-,TRBJ1-1
TGTGCCACCAGCCCCACAGGGGGCGCCTACAATGAGCAGTTCTTC,CATSPTGGAYNEQFF,once,TRBV15,TRBD1,TRBJ2-1
TGTGCCAGCAGAGCCTCCGGGACAGGGGAGGGCTACACCTTC,CASRASGTGEGYTF,-,TRBV6-5,TRBD1,TRBJ1-2
TGCGCCAGCAGCTTGGGGCCGGGACTAGCGGGGGGTAGCTCCTACGAGCAGTACTTC,CASSLGPGLAGGSSYEQYF,-,TRBV5-1,TRBD2,TRBJ2-7
TGTGCCAGCAGCCAAGACGATCGGGGGTCTAATGGCTACACCTTC,CASSQDDRGSNGYTF,-,TRBV4-2,-,TRBJ1-2
TGCGCCAGCAAGTTGGGACAGGGGAGATATAGCAATCAGCCCCAGCATTTT,CASKLGQGRYSNQPQHF,few,TRBV10-1,TRBD1,TRBJ1-5
TGTGCCAGCAGTTTATTCAAATACAATGAGCAGTTCTTC,CASSLFKYNEQFF,-,TRBV27,-,TRBJ2-1
TGCAGTGCTAGTCTTGGGGACAGGAAACTCACAGATACGCAGTATTTT,CSASLGDRKLTDTQYF,-,TRBV20-1,TRBD1,TRBJ2-3
TGCGCCAGCAGCTGGAGGGATACGCAGTATTTT,CASSWRDTQYF,-,TRBV5-1,-,TRBJ2-3
TGTGCCATCAGGGACAGGGGACGCGACCTCTATGGCTACACCTTC,CAIRDRGRDLYGYTF,-,TRBV10-3,TRBD1,TRBJ1-2
TGTGCCAGCAGTGGAAGATGGGCCCTAGGGGCCACTGAAGCTTTCTTT,CASSGRWALGATEAFF,-,TRBV6-1,-,TRBJ1-1
TGTGCCAGCAGTCCTCGGCGGGGTACGAACACCGGGGAGCTGTTTTTT,CASSPRRGTNTGELFF,-,TRBV27,-,TRBJ2-2
TGCGCCAGCAGCCAAGGGGGGCGGGTGGTCTACAATGAGCAGTTCTTC,CASSQGGRVVYNEQFF,-,TRBV4-3,-,TRBJ2-1
TGTGCCAGCAGCTCGGGACTAGCATTGACTGAGACCCAGTACTTC,CASSSGLALTETQYF,-,TRBV5-4,TRBD2,TRBJ2-5
TGTGCCAGCAGCCGAACTAGCGTTTTAAGCACCGGGGAGCTGTTTTTT,CASSRTSVLSTGELFF,-,TRBV7-3,TRBD2,TRBJ2-2
TGCAGCGTGATGGATGCGGAGTCCTACGAGCAGTACTTC,CSVMDAESYEQYF,-,TRBV29-1,-,TRBJ2-7
TGCGCCAGCTCGCCAGGGGGCCCTAACTATGGCTACACCTTC,CASSPGGPNYGYTF,-,TRBV4-3,TRBD1,TRBJ1-2
TGTGCCAGTAGCCCCAGGGCCTTGGATAATTATGGCTACACCTTC,CASSPRALDNYGYTF,medium-sized,TRBV19,-,TRBJ1-2